This TCR beta chain is drawn from a study of blood T cell repertoires in COVID-19. The overall study: T cells, B-cell-depleted T cells, or PBMCs provided the cDNA or gDNA that served as material.

As processed by the authors: Amplification of reference gene primers provided the estimated nucleated cell counts. Measured with immunoSEQ multiplex PCR; TCRdb has only the in-frame clones, and not every one. The DNA was the basis for D and trimming; V, J and clone size are from that table. The repertoire holds 95,000 or so clones, with roughly 80% as singletons. Germline V gives CDR1 LGHDT, CDR2 YNNKEL (reference sequence). The CDR3 extends over 17 amino acids. The ends lost 2 bases at V and 6 bases at J; junction bases unmatched: 12. This sequence joins TRBV3-1 (or the pseudogene TRBV3-2) and TRBJ2-7, with 11 bases identical to TRBD2. This clonotype was sampled from a man older than 75 with active or convalescent COVID-19. The sequencing sample was made of peripheral blood. The CDR3 DNA follows: TGTGCCAGCAGCCAACCCCCTCTGGGACTAGCGGTACGCGAGCAGTACTTC. Translation: CASSQPPLGLAVREQYF.